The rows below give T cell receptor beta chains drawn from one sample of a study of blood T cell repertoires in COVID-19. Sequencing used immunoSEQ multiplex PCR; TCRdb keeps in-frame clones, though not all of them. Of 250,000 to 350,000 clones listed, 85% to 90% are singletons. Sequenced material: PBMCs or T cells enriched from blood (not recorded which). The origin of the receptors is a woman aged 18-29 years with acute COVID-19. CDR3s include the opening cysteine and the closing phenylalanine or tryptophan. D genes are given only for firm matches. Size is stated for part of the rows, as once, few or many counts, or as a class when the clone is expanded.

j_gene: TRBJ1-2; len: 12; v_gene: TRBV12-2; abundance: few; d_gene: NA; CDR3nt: TGTGCAAGTCGCCCAGGGGGTGCTGGCTACACCTTC; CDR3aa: CASRPGGAGYTF
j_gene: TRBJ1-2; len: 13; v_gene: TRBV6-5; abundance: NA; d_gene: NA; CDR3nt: TGTGCCACCTGGGAGGGCAGAAACTATGGCTACACCTTC; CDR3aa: CATWEGRNYGYTF
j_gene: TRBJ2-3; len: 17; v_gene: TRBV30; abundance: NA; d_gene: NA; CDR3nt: TGTGCCTGGAGTGTACGTAGGGTTAGCGGAGCCCCAGATACGCAGTATTTT; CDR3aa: CAWSVRRVSGAPDTQYF
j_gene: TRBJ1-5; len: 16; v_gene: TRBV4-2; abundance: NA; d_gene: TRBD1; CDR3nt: TGTGCCAGCAGCCAGGCCCCGACAGGGGACAATCAGCCCCAGCATTTT; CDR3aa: CASSQAPTGDNQPQHF
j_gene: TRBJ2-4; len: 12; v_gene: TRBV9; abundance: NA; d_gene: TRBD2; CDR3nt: TGTGCCAGCAGCGATCTCGGGGGGTTTCAGTACTTC; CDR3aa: CASSDLGGFQYF
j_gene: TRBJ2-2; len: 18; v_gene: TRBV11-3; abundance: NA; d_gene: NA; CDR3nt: TGTGCCAGCAGCTTAGATCAGGGCGGCTCAACAACATCCGGGGAGCTGTTTTTT; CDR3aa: CASSLDQGGSTTSGELFF
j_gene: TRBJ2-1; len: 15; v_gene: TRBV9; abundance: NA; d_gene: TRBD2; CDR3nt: TGTGCCAGCAGCGTAGCGGGCGGGAGTCGGGGTGAGCAGTTCTTC; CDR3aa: CASSVAGGSRGEQFF
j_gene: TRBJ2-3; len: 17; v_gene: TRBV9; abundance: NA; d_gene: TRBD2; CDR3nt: TGTGCCAGCAGCGAGGGGAAGACTAGCGGGATAACAGATACGCAGTATTTT; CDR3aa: CASSEGKTSGITDTQYF
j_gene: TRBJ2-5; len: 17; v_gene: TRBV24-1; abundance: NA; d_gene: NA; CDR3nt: TGTGCCACCAGTGAGGCTCGATCACTAGTGTACCAAGAGACCCAGTACTTC; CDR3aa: CATSEARSLVYQETQYF
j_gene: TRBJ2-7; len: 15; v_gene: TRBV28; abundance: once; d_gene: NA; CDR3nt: TGTGCCAGCAGGTACCGCCAATACAACTCCTACGAGCAGTACTTC; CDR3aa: CASRYRQYNSYEQYF
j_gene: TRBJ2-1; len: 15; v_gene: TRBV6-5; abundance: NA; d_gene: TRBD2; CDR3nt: TGTGCCAGCAGCTCAAGCGGGGGATCCTACAATGAGCAGTTCTTC; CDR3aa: CASSSSGGSYNEQFF
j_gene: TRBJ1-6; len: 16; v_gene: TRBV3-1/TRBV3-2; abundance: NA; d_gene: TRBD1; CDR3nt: TGTGCCAGCAGCCAAGAGCAGACAGGGCCAAATTCACCCCTCCACTTT; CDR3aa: CASSQEQTGPNSPLHF
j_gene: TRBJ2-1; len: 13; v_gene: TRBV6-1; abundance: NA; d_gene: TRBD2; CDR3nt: TGTGCCAGCAGTGAATGGGGGGGGATGGGGCAGTTCTTC; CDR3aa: CASSEWGGMGQFF
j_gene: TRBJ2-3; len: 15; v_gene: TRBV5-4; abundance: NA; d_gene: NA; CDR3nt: TGTGCCAGCAGCTTACGAGTAGCGGGCACAGATACGCAGTATTTT; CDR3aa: CASSLRVAGTDTQYF
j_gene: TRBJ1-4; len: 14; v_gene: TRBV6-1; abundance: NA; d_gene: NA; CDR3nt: TGTGCCAGCAGTGACAGGGCAACTAATGAAAAACTGTTTTTT; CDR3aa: CASSDRATNEKLFF
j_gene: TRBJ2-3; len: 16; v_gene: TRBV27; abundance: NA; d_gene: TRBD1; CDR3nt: TGTGCCAGCAGTCTAACTTACTCAGGGGGAATCGATACGCAGTATTTT; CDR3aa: CASSLTYSGGIDTQYF
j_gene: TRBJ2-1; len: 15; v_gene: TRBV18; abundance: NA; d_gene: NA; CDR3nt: TGTGCCAGCTCACCAACCGACGACAGCTACAATGAGCAGTTCTTC; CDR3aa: CASSPTDDSYNEQFF
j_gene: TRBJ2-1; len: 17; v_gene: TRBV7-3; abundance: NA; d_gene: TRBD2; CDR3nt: TGTGCCAGCAGCTTAAATTCGCGGGAGGCCCGATTTGAGGAGCAGTTCTTC; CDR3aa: CASSLNSREARFEEQFF
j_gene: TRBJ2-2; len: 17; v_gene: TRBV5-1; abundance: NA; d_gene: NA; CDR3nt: TGCGCCAGCAGCTGGATTGGTCAGTGGGCCGACACCGGGGAGCTGTTTTTT; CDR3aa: CASSWIGQWADTGELFF